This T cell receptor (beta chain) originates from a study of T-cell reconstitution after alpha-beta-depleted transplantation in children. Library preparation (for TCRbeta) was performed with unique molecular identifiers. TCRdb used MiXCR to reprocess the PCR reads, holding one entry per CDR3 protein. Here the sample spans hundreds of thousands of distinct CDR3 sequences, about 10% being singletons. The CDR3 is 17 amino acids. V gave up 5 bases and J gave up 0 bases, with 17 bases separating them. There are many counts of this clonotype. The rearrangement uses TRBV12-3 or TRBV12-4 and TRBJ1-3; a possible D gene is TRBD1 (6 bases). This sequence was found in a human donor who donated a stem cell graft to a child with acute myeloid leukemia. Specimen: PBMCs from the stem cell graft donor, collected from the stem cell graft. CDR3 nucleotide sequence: TGTGCCAGCAGTCGACTGGACAGTCCAAGCTCTGGAAACACCATATATTTT. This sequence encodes CASSRLDSPSSGNTIYF.